This TCR beta chain was found in a study of T cells in Graves' hyperthyroidism and ophthalmopathy. This clonotype was observed at least ten times. From RNA transcripts, TCR beta CDR3 regions were amplified. The HTBI primer set was used in a first-round RT-PCR of the TCR CDR3. MiXCR was run by TCRdb on the multiplex PCR reads, yielding one entry per CDR3 protein. The table lists about 530,000 distinct CDR3 sequences, roughly a sixth of them singletons. CDR1 is SGHAT and CDR2 is FQNNGV in the germline V gene. The J segment lost 3 bases and the V segment lost 5 bases, leaving 6 bases of the junction unmatched. The CDR3 covers 15 residues. From roughly 10 ml of fresh peripheral blood, PBMCs were isolated.

Sequencing was performed on blood. The gene calls are TRBV11-2 and TRBJ1-1, with TRBD1 identical over 10 bases. The TCR comes from a woman aged 18-35 years with Graves' ophthalmopathy. The CDR3 protein is CASSDRGRGDTEAFF. The DNA for the CDR3 is TGTGCCAGCAGCGACAGGGGGCGTGGGGACACTGAAGCTTTCTTT.